A selection of T cell receptor beta chains follows, all from one sample in a study of cytomegalovirus exposure and HLA in healthy donors. Sequencing used immunoSEQ multiplex PCR; TCRdb keeps in-frame clones, though not all of them. This table has 150,000 to 200,000 clones, approximately 84% appearing once. Material for sequencing was PBMCs. These receptors were collected from a woman aged 25 to 45 in good health and CMV-seropositive. Both conserved end residues are part of each CDR3. D genes are given only for firm matches. Not all rows give a size; the values are once, few, many and, for expanded clones, a class.

. once TRBJ1-3 TRBV6-1 CASSSNNFSGNTIYF TGTGCCAGCAGTTCCAACAATTTCTCTGGAAACACCATATATTTT
TRBD1 . TRBJ2-2 TRBV5-1 CASSLKGQGAHTGELFF TGCGCCAGCAGCCTCAAAGGACAGGGGGCGCATACCGGGGAGCTGTTTTTT
TRBD2 . TRBJ2-5 TRBV5-1 CASSWGLEGETQYF TGCGCCAGCAGCTGGGGACTAGAAGGGGAGACCCAGTACTTC
TRBD1 . TRBJ1-4 TRBV7-9 CASSAGQDREKLFF TGTGCCAGCAGCGCCGGACAGGATAGGGAAAAACTGTTTTTT
TRBD2 . TRBJ2-5 TRBV9 CASSDIRGGAGGLETQYF TGTGCCAGCAGCGACATCAGAGGAGGGGCGGGGGGGCTGGAGACCCAGTACTTC
. few TRBJ1-2 TRBV2 CASPNHRGNGYTF TGTGCCAGCCCCAACCATCGAGGGAATGGCTACACCTTC
. . TRBJ1-5 TRBV15 CATSSQGNVGPQHF TGTGCCACCAGCAGCCAGGGCAACGTGGGGCCCCAGCATTTT
. once TRBJ2-7 TRBV25-1 CASSDYYEQYF TGTGCCAGCAGTGATTACTACGAGCAGTACTTC
TRBD1 . TRBJ1-3 TRBV2 CAIGTAGNTIYF TGTGCCATCGGGACAGCTGGAAACACCATATATTTT
TRBD1 . TRBJ2-3 TRBV18 CASSSGQASTDTQYF TGTGCCAGCTCATCCGGACAGGCGAGCACAGATACGCAGTATTTT
. . TRBJ1-1 TRBV6-5 CASSPLDRNTEAFF TGTGCCAGCAGTCCCCTAGACAGAAACACTGAAGCTTTCTTT
. . TRBJ1-4 TRBV7-9 CASSLPGASEKLFF TGTGCCAGCAGCCTTCCAGGGGCCAGCGAAAAACTGTTTTTT
. . TRBJ2-3 TRBV6-6 CASSYSRGKLTDTQYF TGTGCCAGCAGTTACTCAAGGGGCAAGCTCACAGATACGCAGTATTTT
TRBD1 . TRBJ1-4 TRBV2 CASSTGQARDEKLFF TGTGCCAGCAGTACAGGACAGGCCCGTGATGAAAAACTGTTTTTT
TRBD2 . TRBJ2-4 TRBV4-2 CASSQEGLAGGLAKNIQYF TGTGCCAGCAGCCAAGAGGGACTAGCGGGGGGGCTCGCCAAAAACATTCAGTACTTC
. . TRBJ2-1 TRBV18 CASSPTGEEQFF TGTGCCAGCTCACCAACGGGGGAGGAGCAGTTCTTC
. . TRBJ1-1 TRBV20-1 CSARDITEAFF TGCAGTGCTAGAGATATCACTGAAGCTTTCTTT